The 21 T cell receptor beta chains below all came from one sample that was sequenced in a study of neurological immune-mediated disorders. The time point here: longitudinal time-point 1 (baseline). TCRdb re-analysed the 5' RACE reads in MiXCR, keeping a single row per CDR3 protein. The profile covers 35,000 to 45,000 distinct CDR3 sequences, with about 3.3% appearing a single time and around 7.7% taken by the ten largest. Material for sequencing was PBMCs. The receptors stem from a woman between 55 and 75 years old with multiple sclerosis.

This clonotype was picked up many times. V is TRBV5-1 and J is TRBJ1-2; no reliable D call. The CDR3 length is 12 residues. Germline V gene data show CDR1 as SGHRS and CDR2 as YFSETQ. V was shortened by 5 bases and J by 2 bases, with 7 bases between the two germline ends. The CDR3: CASRTTNYGYTF. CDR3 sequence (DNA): TGCGCCAGCAGAACGACGAACTATGGCTACACCTTC.

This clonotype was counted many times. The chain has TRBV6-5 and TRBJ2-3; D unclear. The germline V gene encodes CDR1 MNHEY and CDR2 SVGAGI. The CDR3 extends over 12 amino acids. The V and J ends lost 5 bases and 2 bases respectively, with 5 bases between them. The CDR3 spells CASSDVTDTQYF. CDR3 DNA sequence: TGTGCCAGCAGTGACGTCACAGATACGCAGTATTTT.

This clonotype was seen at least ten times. CDR3 sequence (DNA): TGCAGTGCTAGTCAATCAGGGACCAATGGCTACACCTTC. It is translated as CSASQSGTNGYTF. The chain employs TRBV20-1 and TRBJ1-2; TRBD1 is a possible D gene (5 bases). The CDR3 spans 13 residues. Germline assignment: CDR1 DFQATT and CDR2 SNEGSKA (reference sequence). Trimming took off 3 bases at V and 6 bases at J, with 14 bases between the two ends.

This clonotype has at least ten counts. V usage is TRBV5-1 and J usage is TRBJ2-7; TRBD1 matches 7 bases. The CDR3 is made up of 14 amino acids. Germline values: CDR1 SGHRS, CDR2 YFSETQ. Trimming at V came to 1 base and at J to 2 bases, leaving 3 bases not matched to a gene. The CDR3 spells CASSLSGQTYEQYF. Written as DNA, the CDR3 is TGCGCCAGCAGCTTGTCGGGACAGACCTACGAGCAGTACTTC. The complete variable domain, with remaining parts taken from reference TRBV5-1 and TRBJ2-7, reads KAGVTQTPRYLIKTRGQQVTLSCSPISGHRSVSWYQQTPGQGLQFLFEYFSETQRNKGNFPGRFSGRQFSNSRSEMNVSTLELGDSALYLCASSLSGQTYEQYFGPGTRLTVT.

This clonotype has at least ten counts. CDR3 sequence: CASKAGDYGYTF. As DNA, the CDR3 is TGTGCCAGCAAAGCAGGGGACTATGGCTACACCTTC. This chain uses TRBV5-8 with TRBJ1-2; the D gene is possibly TRBD1 (6 bases). The CDR3 is 12 amino acids. Germline V lookup: CDR1 SGHTS, CDR2 YDEGEE. V was pared by 6 bases and J by 3 bases, with 9 bases between.

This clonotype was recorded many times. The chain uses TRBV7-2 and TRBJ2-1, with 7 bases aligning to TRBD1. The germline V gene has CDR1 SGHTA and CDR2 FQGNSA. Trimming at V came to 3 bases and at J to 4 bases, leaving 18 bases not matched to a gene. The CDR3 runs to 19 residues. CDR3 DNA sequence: TGTGCCAGCAGCTTCACTGGGACAGTCGCCGGTTTCTTATACAATGAGCAGTTCTTC. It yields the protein CASSFTGTVAGFLYNEQFF.

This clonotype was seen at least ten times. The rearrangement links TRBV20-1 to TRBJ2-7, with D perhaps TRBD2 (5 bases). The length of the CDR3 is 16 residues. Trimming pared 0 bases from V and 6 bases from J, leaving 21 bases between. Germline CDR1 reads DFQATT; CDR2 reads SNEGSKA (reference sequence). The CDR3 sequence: CSARDSLRQVEGEQYF. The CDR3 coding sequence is TGCAGTGCTAGAGATTCCCTGCGTCAGGTAGAGGGCGAGCAGTACTTC.

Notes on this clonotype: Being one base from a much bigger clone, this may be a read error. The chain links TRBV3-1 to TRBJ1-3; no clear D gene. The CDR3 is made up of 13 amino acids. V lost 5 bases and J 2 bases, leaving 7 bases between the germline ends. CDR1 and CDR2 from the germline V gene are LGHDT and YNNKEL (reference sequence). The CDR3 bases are TGTGCCAGCAGCGTCACCCCTGGAAACACCATATATTTT. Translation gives CASSVTPGNTIYF.

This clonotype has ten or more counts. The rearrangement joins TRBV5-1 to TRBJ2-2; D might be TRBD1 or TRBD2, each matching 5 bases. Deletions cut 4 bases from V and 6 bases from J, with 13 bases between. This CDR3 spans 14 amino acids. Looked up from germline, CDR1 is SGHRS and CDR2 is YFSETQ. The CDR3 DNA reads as TGCGCCAGCAGCGCCGGGGCACAGGCCGGGGAGCTGTTTTTT. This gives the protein CASSAGAQAGELFF.

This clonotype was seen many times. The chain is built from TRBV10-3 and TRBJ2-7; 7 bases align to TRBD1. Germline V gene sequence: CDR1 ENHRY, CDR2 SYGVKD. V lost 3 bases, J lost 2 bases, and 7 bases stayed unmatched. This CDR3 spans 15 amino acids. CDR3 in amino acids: CAISDPQGWAYEQYF. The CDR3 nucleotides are TGTGCCATCAGTGACCCACAGGGGTGGGCCTACGAGCAGTACTTC.

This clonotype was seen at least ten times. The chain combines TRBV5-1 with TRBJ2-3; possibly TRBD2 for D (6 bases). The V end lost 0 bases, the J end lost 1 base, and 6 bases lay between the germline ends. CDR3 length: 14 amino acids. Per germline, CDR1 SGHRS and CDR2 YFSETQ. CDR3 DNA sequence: TGCGCCAGCAGCTTGGCTAGCGGCACAGATACGCAGTATTTT. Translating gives CASSLASGTDTQYF.

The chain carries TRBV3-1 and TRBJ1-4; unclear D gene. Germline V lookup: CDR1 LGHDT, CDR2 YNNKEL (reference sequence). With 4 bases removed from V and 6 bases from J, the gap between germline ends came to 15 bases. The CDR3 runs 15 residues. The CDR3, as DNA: TGTGCCAGCAGCCGGACCCGGGAGAGTGATGAAAAACTGTTTTTT. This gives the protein CASSRTRESDEKLFF. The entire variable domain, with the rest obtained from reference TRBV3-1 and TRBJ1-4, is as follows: DTAVSQTPKYLVTQMGNDKSIKCEQNLGHDTMYWYKQDSKKFLKIMFSYNNKELIINETVPNRFSPKSPDKAHLNLHINSLELGDSAVYFCASSRTRESDEKLFFGSGTQLSVL.

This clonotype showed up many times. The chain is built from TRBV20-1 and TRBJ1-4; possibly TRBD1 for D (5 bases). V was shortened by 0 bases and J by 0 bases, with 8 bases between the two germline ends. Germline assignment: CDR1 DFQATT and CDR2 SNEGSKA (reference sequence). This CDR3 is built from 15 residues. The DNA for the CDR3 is TGCAGTGCTAGAGATAGGACAACAACTAATGAAAAACTGTTTTTT. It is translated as CSARDRTTTNEKLFF.

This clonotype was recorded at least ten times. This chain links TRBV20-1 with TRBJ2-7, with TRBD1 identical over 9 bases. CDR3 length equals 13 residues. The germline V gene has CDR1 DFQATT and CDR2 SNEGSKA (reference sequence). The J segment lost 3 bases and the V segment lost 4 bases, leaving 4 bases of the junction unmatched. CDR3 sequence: CSATPTGGYEQYF. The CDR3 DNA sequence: TGCAGTGCTACTCCGACAGGGGGCTACGAGCAGTACTTC.

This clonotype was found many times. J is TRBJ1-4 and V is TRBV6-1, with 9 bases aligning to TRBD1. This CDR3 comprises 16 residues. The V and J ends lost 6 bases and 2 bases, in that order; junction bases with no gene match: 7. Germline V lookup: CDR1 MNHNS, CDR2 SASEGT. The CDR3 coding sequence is TGTGCCAGCAGGGAACAGGGGGCGCCGACTAATGAAAAACTGTTTTTT. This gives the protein CASREQGAPTNEKLFF.

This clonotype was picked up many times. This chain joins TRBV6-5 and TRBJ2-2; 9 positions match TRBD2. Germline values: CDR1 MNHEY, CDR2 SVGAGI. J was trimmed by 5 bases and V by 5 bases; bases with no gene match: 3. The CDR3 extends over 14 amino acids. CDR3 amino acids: CASSKTSGTGELFF. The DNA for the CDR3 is TGTGCCAGCAGTAAGACTAGCGGTACCGGGGAGCTGTTTTTT.

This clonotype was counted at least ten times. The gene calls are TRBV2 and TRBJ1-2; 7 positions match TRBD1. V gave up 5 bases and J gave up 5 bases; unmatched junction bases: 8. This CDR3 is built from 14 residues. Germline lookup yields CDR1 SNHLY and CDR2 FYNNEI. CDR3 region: CASSREGQSYGYTF. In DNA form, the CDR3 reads TGTGCCAGCAGTAGGGAGGGACAGTCTTATGGCTACACCTTC. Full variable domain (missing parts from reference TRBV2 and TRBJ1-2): EPEVTQTPSHQVTQMGQEVILRCVPISNHLYFYWYRQILGQKVEFLVSFYNNEISEKSEIFDDQFSVERPDGSNFTLKIRSTKLEDSAMYFCASSREGQSYGYTFGSGTRLTVV.

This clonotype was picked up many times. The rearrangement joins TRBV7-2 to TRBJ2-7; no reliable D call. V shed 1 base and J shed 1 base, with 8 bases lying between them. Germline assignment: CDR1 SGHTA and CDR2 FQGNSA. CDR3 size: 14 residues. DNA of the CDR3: TGTGCCAGCAGCTTAGGCCGGTTATCCTACGAGCAGTACTTC. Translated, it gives CASSLGRLSYEQYF.

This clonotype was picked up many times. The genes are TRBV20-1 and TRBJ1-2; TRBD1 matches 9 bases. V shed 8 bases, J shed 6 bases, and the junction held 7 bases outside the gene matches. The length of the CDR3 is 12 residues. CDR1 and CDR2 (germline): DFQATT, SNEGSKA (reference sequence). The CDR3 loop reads CSTRDREDGYTF. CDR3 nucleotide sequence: TGCAGTACCCGGGACAGGGAGGATGGCTACACCTTC.

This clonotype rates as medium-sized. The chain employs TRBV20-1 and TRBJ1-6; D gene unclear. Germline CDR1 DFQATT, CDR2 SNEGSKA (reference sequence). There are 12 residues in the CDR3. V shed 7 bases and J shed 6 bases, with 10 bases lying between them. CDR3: CSVGRGNSPLHF. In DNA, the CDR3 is TGCAGTGTCGGACGGGGTAATTCACCCCTCCACTTT.

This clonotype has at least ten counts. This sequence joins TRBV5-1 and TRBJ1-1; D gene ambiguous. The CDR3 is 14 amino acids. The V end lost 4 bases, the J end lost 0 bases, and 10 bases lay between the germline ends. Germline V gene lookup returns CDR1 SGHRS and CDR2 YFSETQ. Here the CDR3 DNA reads TGCGCCAGCAGCCCGACCGGGGTGAACACTGAAGCTTTCTTT. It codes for CASSPTGVNTEAFF.